This is a list of T cell receptor beta chains from one sample in a study of tumor and adjacent non-tumor tissue in lung cancer. TCRdb re-called the multiplex PCR reads through MiXCR, storing one row per CDR3 protein. The sample has about 110,000 distinct CDR3 sequences, roughly three fifths seen once. Specimen: distant non-tumor lung tissue. These receptors were obtained from a man aged 55-75 years with non-small cell lung cancer. Both conserved end residues are part of each CDR3. Fields, in order: J gene, clone size, V gene, D gene, CDR3 protein, CDR3 DNA. The D gene is left open where the match is weak. Clone size is shown for a subset of rows, as once, few, many or a class of expanded clone.

J: TRBJ2-7
size: -
V: TRBV11-3
D: TRBD2
CDR3: CASRRASGGSYELYF
DNA: TGTGCCAGTAGGAGGGCTAGCGGGGGCTCCTACGAGCTTTACTTC

J: TRBJ1-4
size: many
V: TRBV28
D: TRBD1
CDR3: CASSLDRGREKLFF
DNA: TGTGCCAGCAGTCTCGACAGGGGGCGTGAAAAACTGTTTTTT

J: TRBJ2-1
size: -
V: TRBV10-3
D: -
CDR3: CAISGGGLWDGQLF
DNA: TGTGCCATCAGTGGCGGGGGCCTGTGGGATGGGCAGCTCTTC

J: TRBJ2-3
size: -
V: TRBV11-2
D: -
CDR3: CAWSHRTSTATQYF
DNA: TGTGCCTGGAGCCACCGGACCTCTACGGCTACGCAGTATTTC

J: TRBJ2-3
size: few
V: TRBV20-1
D: -
CDR3: CSATLGALVRDTQYF
DNA: TGCAGTGCTACCCTAGGGGCCCTAGTAAGAGATACGCAGTATTTT

J: TRBJ1-6
size: many
V: TRBV28
D: TRBD1
CDR3: CASSSPRDRVNSPLHF
DNA: TGTGCCAGCAGTTCCCCGAGGGACAGGGTTAATTCACCCCTCCACTTT

J: TRBJ2-1
size: -
V: TRBV29-1
D: -
CDR3: CNVVLSGVSYNEQFF
DNA: TGCAACGTCGTCCTTAGCGGCGTCTCCTACAATGAGCAGTTCTTC

J: TRBJ2-5
size: -
V: TRBV6-2/TRBV6-3
D: -
CDR3: CASSTSKKGTQYF
DNA: TGTGCCAGCAGTACTAGTAAGAAAGGGACCCAGTACTTC

J: TRBJ1-1
size: -
V: TRBV4-2
D: TRBD1
CDR3: CASSQGGQGDTEAFF
DNA: TGTGCCAGCAGTCAAGGGGGACAGGGGGACACTGAAGCTTTCTTT

J: TRBJ2-1
size: -
V: TRBV29-1
D: -
CDR3: CSDVGGARYNEQFF
DNA: TGCAGTGATGTAGGGGGGGCCAGGTACAATGAGCAGTTCTTC

J: TRBJ2-1
size: few
V: TRBV20-1
D: -
CDR3: CSANLYLDSHYNEQFF
DNA: TGCAGTGCTAATTTATATTTGGACTCACACTACAATGAGCAGTTCTTC

J: TRBJ2-5
size: -
V: TRBV12-3/TRBV12-4
D: -
CDR3: CASSPKGGASEAQYF
DNA: TGTGCCAGCAGTCCCAAAGGGGGGGCATCAGAGGCCCAGTACTTC

J: TRBJ2-5
size: once
V: TRBV14
D: -
CDR3: CASRLTGRDNQYF
DNA: TGTGCCAGCAGACTAACAGGGCGTGATAACCAGTACTTC

J: TRBJ1-2
size: -
V: TRBV15
D: -
CDR3: CATARQDNYGYTF
DNA: TGTGCCACCGCTAGGCAAGATAACTATGGCTACACCTTC

J: TRBJ2-3
size: -
V: TRBV5-1
D: -
CDR3: CASSPDLTSWTDTQYF
DNA: TGCGCCAGCAGCCCGGACCTGACTAGTTGGACAGATACGCAGTATTTT

J: TRBJ2-3
size: -
V: TRBV20-1
D: TRBD2
CDR3: CSATSLAGGFTDTQYF
DNA: TGCAGTGCTACTAGCCTAGCGGGGGGGTTTACAGATACGCAGTATTTT

J: TRBJ2-3
size: -
V: TRBV4-1
D: -
CDR3: CASSQGSLWDTQYF
DNA: TGCGCCAGCAGTCAAGGATCCCTATGGGATACGCAGTATTTT

J: TRBJ2-7
size: -
V: TRBV29-1
D: -
CDR3: CSVEDYHYVRYF
DNA: TGCAGCGTTGAAGACTATCACTACGTGCGGTACTTC

J: TRBJ2-5
size: many
V: TRBV12-3/TRBV12-4
D: TRBD1
CDR3: CASSYTGQGARETQYF
DNA: TGTGCCAGCAGCTACACGGGACAGGGGGCTCGGGAGACCCAGTACTTC

J: TRBJ1-4
size: many
V: TRBV29-1
D: -
CDR3: CSVLSEKLFF
DNA: TGCAGCGTTCTTTCTGAAAAACTGTTTTTT

J: TRBJ2-7
size: -
V: TRBV11-2
D: TRBD1
CDR3: CASSSLGTEGWDEQYF
DNA: TGTGCCAGCAGCTCCCTGGGGACAGAGGGATGGGACGAGCAGTACTTC

J: TRBJ2-7
size: -
V: TRBV4-1
D: -
CDR3: CASSHLVGGPYEQYF
DNA: TGCGCCAGCAGTCACCTGGTCGGGGGGCCCTATGAGCAGTACTTC

J: TRBJ2-7
size: -
V: TRBV11-3
D: -
CDR3: CASLDQAYGSEQYF
DNA: TGTGCCAGCTTAGATCAGGCCTACGGCAGCGAGCAGTACTTC

J: TRBJ2-3
size: -
V: TRBV13
D: -
CDR3: CASSWTPTDTKYF
DNA: TGTGCCAGTAGCTGGACGCCTACAGATACGAAGTATTTT

J: TRBJ2-3
size: -
V: TRBV12-3/TRBV12-4
D: TRBD2
CDR3: CASSLAGALTDTQYF
DNA: TGCGCCAGCAGTCTAGCGGGTGCCCTCACAGATACGCAGTATTTT

J: TRBJ1-1
size: -
V: TRBV20-1
D: TRBD1
CDR3: CSARDQRGLSGAFF
DNA: TGCAGTGCTAGAGATCAGAGGGGGCTGAGTGGAGCTTTCTTT

J: TRBJ2-5
size: -
V: TRBV20-1
D: TRBD2
CDR3: CNAAPAGDETQYF
DNA: TGTAATGCCGCCCCAGCGGGGGATGAGACCCAGTACTTC

J: TRBJ1-1
size: many
V: TRBV6-2/TRBV6-3
D: -
CDR3: CASSYFGTTEAFF
DNA: TGTGCCAGCAGTTACTTTGGTACCACTGAAGCTTTCTTT

J: TRBJ2-3
size: -
V: TRBV11-2
D: TRBD2
CDR3: CASSLGGLAGSLGIDTQYF
DNA: TGTGCCAGTAGCTTAGGTGGACTAGCGGGAAGTCTGGGGATAGATACGCAGTATTTT

J: TRBJ2-5
size: -
V: TRBV5-1
D: TRBD1
CDR3: CANFGQGARAETQYF
DNA: TGCGCCAACTTTGGACAGGGGGCGAGAGCAGAGACCCAGTACTTC

J: TRBJ2-1
size: -
V: TRBV29-1
D: -
CDR3: CSVEGEHNSYNEQFF
DNA: TGCAGCGTTGAAGGTGAACACAACTCATACAATGAGCAGTTCTTC

J: TRBJ2-1
size: few
V: TRBV11-2
D: TRBD2
CDR3: CASSFGLVDYNKQFF
DNA: TGTGCCAGCAGCTTCGGACTAGTCGATTACAATAAGCAGTTCTTC

J: TRBJ2-5
size: many
V: TRBV11-2
D: TRBD2
CDR3: CASSSRASGGRETQYF
DNA: TGTGCCAGCAGCTCTCGGGCTAGCGGGGGTCGAGAGACCCAGTACTTC

J: TRBJ2-3
size: -
V: TRBV11-3
D: TRBD2
CDR3: CASSTGLSGVTDTQYF
DNA: TGTGCCAGCAGCACGGGACTATCAGGAGTCACAGATACGCAGTATTTT

J: TRBJ1-2
size: many
V: TRBV20-1
D: -
CDR3: CSAPSPANYGYTF
DNA: TGCAGTGCTCCCAGCCCTGCTAACTATGGCTACACCTTC

J: TRBJ2-3
size: many
V: TRBV12-3/TRBV12-4
D: -
CDR3: CASSSGSTGDTQYF
DNA: TGTGCCAGCAGTTCTGGTAGCACTGGGGATACGCAGTATTTT

J: TRBJ2-5
size: -
V: TRBV7-3
D: -
CDR3: CASSPTRGTQYF
DNA: TGTGCCAGCAGCCCTACTCGGGGGACCCAGTACTTC

J: TRBJ1-5
size: -
V: TRBV19
D: TRBD1
CDR3: CASSTGQGARNQPQHF
DNA: TGTGCTAGTAGTACGGGACAGGGGGCGCGAAATCAGCCCCAGCATTTT

J: TRBJ1-5
size: -
V: TRBV11-3
D: -
CDR3: CASSLVGYTGKQHF
DNA: TGTGCCAGCAGCTTAGTCGGTTACACAGGTAAGCAGCATTTT

J: TRBJ2-1
size: -
V: TRBV11-1
D: -
CDR3: CASSERPPNSYNEQFF
DNA: TGTGCCAGCAGCGAACGGCCTCCGAACTCCTACAATGAGCAGTTCTTC

J: TRBJ2-7
size: -
V: TRBV6-5
D: -
CDR3: CASSNDKGLYEQYF
DNA: TGTGCCAGCAGTAATGATAAGGGGCTGTACGAGCAGTACTTC

J: TRBJ2-1
size: -
V: TRBV6-2/TRBV6-3
D: TRBD2
CDR3: CTSSTPIIAGDNEHSF
DNA: TGTACCAGCAGCACCCCGATAATAGCGGGGGACAATGAGCACTCCTTC

J: TRBJ2-2
size: -
V: TRBV23-1
D: TRBD2
CDR3: CASSQRTSSAQVWTGELFF
DNA: TGCGCCAGCAGTCAACGGACTAGCTCGGCGCAGGTCTGGACCGGGGAGCTGTTTTTT

J: TRBJ2-2
size: -
V: TRBV30
D: -
CDR3: CAWRGCGTGELFF
DNA: TGTGCCTGGAGGGGCTGTGGGACCGGGGAGCTGTTTTTT

J: TRBJ1-6
size: -
V: TRBV5-4
D: -
CDR3: CASSLVSERRNSPLHF
DNA: TGTGCCAGCAGCTTGGTCTCGGAACGGAGGAATTCACCCCTCCACTTT

J: TRBJ2-1
size: -
V: TRBV7-2
D: TRBD2
CDR3: CASSPESGGYNEQFF
DNA: TGTGCCAGCAGCCCCGAGAGCGGGGGATACAATGAGCAGTTCTTC

J: TRBJ2-7
size: many
V: TRBV28
D: -
CDR3: CASSFRGSEQYF
DNA: TGTGCCAGCAGTTTTAGGGGCAGTGAGCAGTACTTC

J: TRBJ2-3
size: -
V: TRBV12-3/TRBV12-4
D: -
CDR3: CASSQHGLTDMQYF
DNA: TGTGCCAGCAGCCAACATGGACTAACAGATATGCAGTATTTT

J: TRBJ1-5
size: -
V: TRBV2
D: -
CDR3: CASNRDSNQPQHF
DNA: TGTGCCAGCAATCGTGATAGCAATCAGCCCCAGCATTTT

J: TRBJ2-7
size: once
V: TRBV11-3
D: TRBD2
CDR3: CVSRGGLAGVGEQYF
DNA: TGTGTCAGCCGCGGGGGGCTAGCGGGAGTTGGTGAGCAGTACTTC

J: TRBJ1-4
size: many
V: TRBV20-1
D: -
CDR3: CSARDVDSDRNLNEKLFF
DNA: TGCAGTGCTAGAGATGTAGACAGTGATCGCAACTTGAATGAAAAACTGTTTTTT

J: TRBJ1-5
size: -
V: TRBV15
D: -
CDR3: CATSEGGRDQPQHF
DNA: TGTGCCACCAGTGAGGGGGGCAGGGATCAGCCCCAGCATTTT

J: TRBJ2-3
size: -
V: TRBV6-2/TRBV6-3
D: -
CDR3: CVSSYRRGRTDTHYF
DNA: TGTGTCAGCAGTTACCGGCGGGGGCGTACAGATACGCATTATTTT

J: TRBJ1-5
size: -
V: TRBV20-1
D: TRBD1
CDR3: CSARQGWANQPQHF
DNA: TGCAGTGCTCGACAGGGCTGGGCAAATCAGCCCCAGCATTTT

J: TRBJ2-1
size: many
V: TRBV6-1
D: -
CDR3: CASSKDETNEQFF
DNA: TGTGCCAGCAGTAAGGACGAAACCAATGAGCAGTTCTTC

J: TRBJ2-3
size: many
V: TRBV29-1
D: -
CDR3: CSVDAGQTRGTQYF
DNA: TGCAGCGTTGATGCGGGACAGACGAGGGGTACGCAGTATTTT

J: TRBJ1-2
size: many
V: TRBV7-8
D: -
CDR3: CASSLDWVLSYGYTF
DNA: TGTGCCAGCAGCTTAGATTGGGTCCTTAGTTATGGCTACACCTTC